A selection of T cell receptor beta chains follows, all from one sample in a study of blood T cell repertoires in COVID-19. Using immunoSEQ multiplex PCR, the repertoire was profiled, and TCRdb retains in-frame clones only, with some absent. The sample lists some 97,000 clones; about nine tenths were seen once. Sequencing was done on a sample of peripheral blood. Every receptor here comes from a man aged 55-75 years with acute or convalescent COVID-19. Both conserved end residues are part of each CDR3.

V gene	CDR3 protein
TRBV30	CACYRVTQYF
TRBV2	CASRDRASTNEKLFF
TRBV28	CASSRQGIGNSPLHF
TRBV14	CASRLAGTNTEAFF
TRBV5-1	CASSTTGTTPGELFF
TRBV5-1	CASSANTGGYEQFF
TRBV28	CASSSTDSYNEQFF
TRBV2	CASTSTGWNSPLHF
TRBV5-4	CASSYGLSNTEAFF
TRBV14	CASSQDRGLSPLHF
TRBV5-1	CASSLGLAGEDTQYF
TRBV7-9	CASSLIALGGDTQYF
TRBV2	CASSEAETGPNQPQHF
TRBV7-9	CASSFQENTEAFF
TRBV2	CASRRSNQPQHF
TRBV19	CASKTGAITNYGYTF
TRBV10-3	CAISESGGNSPLHF
TRBV7-9	CASSSRTGELFF
TRBV3-1/TRBV3-2	CASSQGGMKGYGYTF
TRBV10-3	CAISVQLGTGGRDTQYF
TRBV24-1	CATSDASGGNTGELFF
TRBV7-2	CASSFLTGVNTEAFF
TRBV2	CASSESARGSEKLFF
TRBV7-9	CASSTTVGSSYNEQFF
TRBV5-1	CASSSGTGNTEAFF
TRBV5-1	CASSPIAGGAFDEQFF
TRBV6-5	CASIPQGSNTEAFF
TRBV6-5	CASSYSEGQPQHF
TRBV7-2	CASSLSTGNNQPQHF
TRBV30	CAWDSQLAKNIQYF
TRBV5-6	CASSLKGNYGYTF
TRBV12-5	CASGLVRGDRSGNTIYF
TRBV4-1	CASGTAQGRNEQFF
TRBV6-5	CASRYQNTEAFF
TRBV2	CASSEQTGAPAFF
TRBV18	CASSPGRNTEAFF
TRBV10-3	CAISEQVANYGYTF
TRBV3-1/TRBV3-2	CASTRTGLEYGYTF
TRBV5-1	CASSSLPPNYGYTF
TRBV28	CASMRGIYNEQFF
TRBV6-1	CASSEIDAGGAEAFF
TRBV5-1	CASSAWDREMAFF